The clone carrying this TCR beta chain was found a few times. The same CDR3 also results from other DNA sequences found in this sample. The data stem from a study of blood T cell repertoires in COVID-19. Study-level background: The study drew acute and convalescent COVID-19 samples from the United States, Italy and Spain. T cells, B-cell-depleted T cells, or PBMCs provided the cDNA or gDNA that served as material.

This CDR3 comprises 15 residues. Germline values: CDR1 ENHRY, CDR2 SYGVKD. After removal of 0 bases from V and 9 bases from J, the junction contained 6 bases not matched to a gene. TCRdb's table, derived via immunoSEQ multiplex PCR, lists solely in-frame clones and lacks some. The sample records roughly 100,000 clones, roughly 90% being singletons. The clonotype was recovered from a woman aged 60-75 years with acute or convalescent COVID-19. This chain links TRBV10-3 with TRBJ2-1, with 9 bases identical to TRBD2. The sequenced sample was peripheral blood. The DNA of the CDR3 is TGTGCCATCAGTGAGTCGAGTAGCGGGAGAGGTGAGCAGTTCTTC. Its translation is CAISESSSGRGEQFF.